The 30 T cell receptor beta chains below come from one sample, sequenced in a study of cytomegalovirus exposure and HLA in healthy donors (TCRdb year 2017). The library relied on the immunoSEQ multiplex PCR assay. For the multiplex PCR, a mixture combining 60 forward primers for TCR Vbeta segments and 13 reverse primers for TCR Jbeta segments was used. TCRdb carries this immuneACCESS record with in-frame sequences only. Its versions omit some clonotypes, under half of them owing to an unresolved V gene in the studies checked, with the rest unexplained. Across this sample there are 120,000 or so clones, with approximately 85% seen only once. The ten largest clones capture over 9% of the sample. The sequenced sample consisted of PBMCs. The receptors originated from a male donor in good health and CMV-seropositive.

V usage is TRBV6-5 and J usage is TRBJ2-3; D is uncertain. This CDR3 is built from 12 residues. V was trimmed by 5 bases and J by 2 bases, leaving 5 bases between them. Germline values: CDR1 MNHEY, CDR2 SVGAGI. The CDR3: CASSTVTDTQYF. Written as DNA, the CDR3 is TGTGCCAGCAGTACGGTCACAGATACGCAGTATTTT.

The genes are TRBV5-1 and TRBJ1-1; no reliable D call. Per germline, CDR1 SGHRS and CDR2 YFSETQ. The germline V and J ends were trimmed by 7 bases and 1 base, with 8 bases remaining between them. This CDR3 has 12 residues. The CDR3 nucleotides are TGCGCCAGCTGGGAGGGGAACACTGAAGCTTTCTTT. Translation gives CASWEGNTEAFF.

V gene TRBV2 combines with J gene TRBJ1-2, with 7 nucleotides matching TRBD1. After removal of 11 bases from V and 4 bases from J, the junction contained 7 bases not matched to a gene. The CDR3 contains 12 residues. Looked up from germline, CDR1 is SNHLY and CDR2 is FYNNEI. For the CDR3, the DNA is TGTGCCGGGGGGACAGACGGCTATGGCTACACCTTC. Amino acid sequence: CAGGTDGYGYTF.

The J gene is TRBJ2-5, the V gene TRBV29-1; tentatively, D is TRBD2 (6 bases). CDR3 length: 10 residues. Per germline, CDR1 SQVTM and CDR2 ANQGSEA. The CDR3 is CTGGQETQYF. CDR3 nucleotide sequence: TGCACCGGGGGCCAAGAGACCCAGTACTTC.

The chain uses TRBV5-1 and TRBJ2-3; unclear D gene. Trimming removed 0 bases at V and 0 bases at J, with 14 bases between. There are 17 residues in the CDR3. Germline lookup yields CDR1 SGHRS and CDR2 YFSETQ. The CDR3 protein is CASSLDGRITSTDTQYF. DNA for the CDR3: TGCGCCAGCAGCTTGGATGGCAGGATAACTAGCACAGATACGCAGTATTTT.

CDR3 sequence (DNA): TGTGCCAGCAGATTTACCGGGACAGGGCTCTACAATGAGCAGTTCTTC. It codes for CASRFTGTGLYNEQFF. The chain is built from TRBV2 and TRBJ2-1; 9 bases align to TRBD1. CDR1 is SNHLY and CDR2 is FYNNEI in the germline V gene. Trimming at V came to 6 bases and at J to 3 bases, leaving 9 bases not matched to a gene. The CDR3 totals 16 residues.

This chain connects TRBV5-1 to TRBJ2-7, with D perhaps matching TRBD2 (6 bases). Per the germline V gene, CDR1 is SGHRS and CDR2 is YFSETQ. Deletions cut 0 bases from V and 2 bases from J, with 12 bases between. The length of the CDR3 is 15 residues. The CDR3 sequence is CASSLVGGLPYEQYF. The CDR3 coding sequence is TGCGCCAGCAGCTTGGTCGGGGGACTCCCCTACGAGCAGTACTTC.

The genes are TRBV19 and TRBJ1-5; 7 bases align to TRBD1. J was trimmed by 4 bases and V by 4 bases; bases with no gene match: 7. CDR1 is LNHDA, CDR2 SQIVND, per germline (reference sequence). This CDR3 region has 15 residues. The CDR3 protein is CASSNRDSSNQPQHF. CDR3 nucleotides: TGTGCCAGTAGTAACCGGGACAGTTCTAATCAGCCCCAGCATTTT.

The gene calls are TRBV19 and TRBJ1-5, with 8 bases aligning to TRBD1. Germline assignment: CDR1 LNHDA and CDR2 SQIVND (reference sequence). There are 14 residues in the CDR3. With V trimmed by 5 bases and J by 2 bases, 2 bases remained unmatched. CDR3 DNA: TGTGCCAGTAGTGCAGGGGGCGGCAATCAGCCCCAGCATTTT. Amino acids: CASSAGGGNQPQHF.

V is TRBV2 and J is TRBJ1-2; possible D gene TRBD1, 6 bases. The germline V gene encodes CDR1 SNHLY and CDR2 FYNNEI. V shed 5 bases and J shed 4 bases, with 14 bases lying between them. The CDR3 is 14 residues long. CDR3 in amino acids: CASSPFRGTYGYTF. The DNA for the CDR3 is TGTGCCAGCAGTCCATTCAGGGGAACCTATGGCTACACCTTC.

This clone was recorded once. V is TRBV7-9 and J is TRBJ2-1; 12 nucleotides agree with TRBD2. CDR1 is SEHNR and CDR2 is FQNEAQ in the germline V gene (reference sequence). The CDR3 has 19 amino acids. The V and J ends lost 2 bases and 1 base, in that order; junction bases with no gene match: 9. The CDR3 bases are TGTGCCAGCAGCTTACCCGCACTAGCGGGAGGAAAATCCTACAATGAGCAGTTCTTC. This codes for CASSLPALAGGKSYNEQFF.

This clone was counted a few times. The CDR3 reads CARRISTGKTQYF. The DNA for the CDR3 is TGTGCCAGAAGAATTTCAACAGGGAAGACCCAGTACTTC. The chain employs TRBV5-3 and TRBJ2-5, with D perhaps matching TRBD1 (6 bases). TRBV5-3 has ORF status, its function being uncertain. This CDR3 has 13 amino acids. V was clipped by 5 bases and J by 6 bases, with 14 bases between them.

This clone was picked up a small number of times. The chain joins TRBV11-2 to TRBJ2-7; D ambiguous. V was pared by 5 bases and J by 3 bases, with 17 bases between. Germline V gene sequence: CDR1 SGHAT, CDR2 FQNNGV. This CDR3 has 15 amino acids. The CDR3 DNA follows: TGTGCCAGCAGCCACCTGGCAGGTGGAATCTACGAGCAGTACTTC. This translates into CASSHLAGGIYEQYF. Supplemented by reference TRBV11-2 and TRBJ2-7, the full variable domain reads EAGVAQSPRYKIIEKRQSVAFWCNPISGHATLYWYQQILGQGPKLLIQFQNNGVVDDSQLPKDRFSAERLKGVDSTLKIQPAKLEDSAVYLCASSHLAGGIYEQYFGPGTRLTVT.

The rearrangement links TRBV21-1 to TRBJ2-1; TRBD1 is the table's D call, not checked against the DNA. TRBV21-1 is given as a pseudogene. This CDR3 has 16 amino acids. CDR3: CASSKLGGVVYNEQFF. The CDR3 nucleotides read TGTGCCAGCAGCAAATTAGGGGGAGTTGTGTACAATGAGCAGTTCTTC.

The chain couples TRBV29-1 to TRBJ2-7, with 10 bases lining up with TRBD2. With 6 bases clipped from V and 0 bases from J, the junction kept 14 bases outside the gene matches. The CDR3 covers 17 residues. CDR1 is SQVTM and CDR2 is ANQGSEA in the germline V gene. The chain's CDR3 is CSVRPTSGHLSSYEQYF. The DNA for the CDR3 is TGCAGCGTCCGACCGACTAGCGGGCACCTTAGCTCCTACGAGCAGTACTTC.

The chain has TRBV9 and TRBJ2-5, with a tentative D call TRBD1 (6 bases). The CDR3 is 13 residues long. CDR1 and CDR2 from the germline V gene are SGDLS and YYNGEE. V lost 3 bases to trimming and J lost 5 bases, with 11 bases between them. As DNA, the CDR3 is TGTGCCAGCAGCGGCAGGGGTGGGGAGACCCAGTACTTC. This gives the protein CASSGRGGETQYF.

J is TRBJ1-4 and V is TRBV19, with TRBD1 identical over 9 bases. The V gene end was trimmed by 10 bases and the J gene end by 8 bases; junction bases not matched to a gene: 11. The CDR3 covers 14 residues. CDR1 and CDR2 from the germline V gene are LNHDA and SQIVND (reference sequence). CDR3 protein: CATNSQGAREKLFF. The CDR3 DNA reads TGTGCCACCAACTCACAGGGGGCGCGGGAAAAACTGTTTTTT.

A few counts support this clone. The chain has TRBV14 and TRBJ2-7; 9 nucleotides line up with TRBD1. Germline-derived CDR1 and CDR2 are SGHDN and FVKESK. This CDR3 spans 15 amino acids. Germline trimming cut 4 bases from V and 6 bases from J; bases unmatched to any gene: 10. The CDR3 reads CASSPYRGLHSEQYF. The CDR3 DNA reads as TGTGCCAGCAGCCCTTACAGGGGGCTGCATAGCGAGCAGTACTTC.

The chain uses TRBV19 and TRBJ2-2; D not resolved. Germline CDR1 LNHDA, CDR2 SQIVND (reference sequence). The CDR3 is made up of 16 amino acids. V gave up 2 bases and J gave up 2 bases, with 12 bases separating them. The CDR3 DNA reads as TGTGCCAGTAGTATAACGCGGAAGAGCAACACCGGGGAGCTGTTTTTT. Its translation is CASSITRKSNTGELFF.

As to this clone: The junction departs from the called germline gene at one end, perhaps through a read error. The rearrangement links TRBV7-7 to TRBJ2-2; 10 nucleotides line up with TRBD1. In germline, CDR1 is SSHAT, CDR2 FNYEAQ (reference sequence). The CDR3 has 15 residues. In DNA form, the CDR3 reads TGTGCTAGCACCCTGACAGGGGGCGACACCGGGGAGCTGTTTTTT. Translating it yields CASTLTGGDTGELFF.

V is TRBV15 and J is TRBJ2-5, with 8 nucleotides matching TRBD1. Germline trimming cut 4 bases from V and 2 bases from J; bases unmatched to any gene: 3. CDR1 LNHNV and CDR2 YYDKDF come from the germline V gene (reference sequence). The CDR3 is 14 amino acids. The CDR3 is CATSKDRAQETQYF. Here the CDR3 DNA reads TGTGCCACCAGCAAGGACAGGGCACAAGAGACCCAGTACTTC. Variable domain in full (rest from reference TRBV15 and TRBJ2-5): DAMVIQNPRYQVTQFGKPVTLSCSQTLNHNVMYWYQQKSSQAPKLLFHYYDKDFNNEADTPDNFQSRRPNTSFCFLDIRSPGLGDTAMYLCATSKDRAQETQYFGPGTRLLVL.

Comment on this clone: Distinct nucleotide sequences in the sample also encode this CDR3. V is TRBV7-9 and J is TRBJ2-2; 7 bases are a match to TRBD2. The germline CDR1 and CDR2 sequences are SEHNR and FQNEAQ (reference sequence). V was pared by 5 bases and J by 9 bases, with 15 bases of the junction left unmatched. The CDR3 has 16 amino acids. The CDR3 sequence: CASSPQTSTPSRELFF. CDR3 sequence (DNA): TGTGCCAGCAGCCCCCAGACTAGCACCCCCTCCCGGGAGCTGTTTTTT.

This clone showed up just once. V is TRBV7-3 and J is TRBJ2-5; 8 bases map to TRBD2. CDR1 is SGHTA, CDR2 FQGTGA, per germline. The CDR3 covers 17 residues. The ends lost 5 bases at V and 5 bases at J; junction bases unmatched: 16. This CDR3 reads CASSPGAGATTVETQYF. The CDR3, as DNA: TGTGCCAGCAGCCCTGGAGCGGGGGCTACAACCGTGGAGACCCAGTACTTC.

J is TRBJ1-6 and V is TRBV6-4; TRBD1 agrees at 8 bases. Germline trimming cut 8 bases from V and 4 bases from J; bases unmatched to any gene: 7. Germline values: CDR1 MRHNA, CDR2 SNTAGT. The CDR3 runs 15 residues. For the CDR3, the DNA is TGTGCCAGCGGCCCGACAGGGGTGTATAATTCACCCCTCCACTTT. This translates into CASGPTGVYNSPLHF.

The chain is built from TRBV27 and TRBJ2-7; possibly TRBD2 for D (5 bases). CDR3 size: 14 residues. Looked up from germline, CDR1 is MNHEY and CDR2 is SMNVEV (reference sequence). V was cut by 6 bases and J by 2 bases, with 14 bases left in between. CDR3: CASSSLSVPYEQYF. CDR3 nucleotide sequence: TGTGCCAGCAGCTCACTTAGCGTACCCTACGAGCAGTACTTC.

This sequence joins TRBV19 and TRBJ2-6; D is unclear. V gave up 6 bases and J gave up 4 bases, with 7 bases separating them. The CDR3 has 13 residues. Germline lookup yields CDR1 LNHDA and CDR2 SQIVND (reference sequence). Written as DNA, the CDR3 is TGTGCCAGTAGCCTGGCCGGGGCCAACGTCCTGACTTTC. It yields the protein CASSLAGANVLTF.

This chain uses TRBV19 with TRBJ2-7; 11 positions match TRBD1. The CDR3 length is 14 residues. After removal of 5 bases from V and 3 bases from J, the junction contained 3 bases not matched to a gene. Germline V CDR1 and CDR2: LNHDA, SQIVND (reference sequence). CDR3 coding DNA: TGTGCCAGTAGTGTTGGGACAGGGGGCTACGAGCAGTACTTC. It codes for CASSVGTGGYEQYF.

The CDR3 DNA follows: TGTGCCACCAGCAGAGGGACAGGGGGCAGTCAGGAGACCCAGTACTTC. This gives the protein CATSRGTGGSQETQYF. The gene calls are TRBV15 and TRBJ2-5; the match to TRBD1 covers 11 bases. Germline-derived CDR1 and CDR2 are LNHNV and YYDKDF (reference sequence). The CDR3 sequence is 16 residues long. V gave up 1 base and J gave up 5 bases; unmatched junction bases: 6. Full variable domain (missing parts from reference TRBV15 and TRBJ2-5): DAMVIQNPRYQVTQFGKPVTLSCSQTLNHNVMYWYQQKSSQAPKLLFHYYDKDFNNEADTPDNFQSRRPNTSFCFLDIRSPGLGDTAMYLCATSRGTGGSQETQYFGPGTRLLVL.

The chain has TRBV10-3 and TRBJ2-4; the match to TRBD2 covers 10 bases. CDR3 size: 16 residues. V shed 4 bases and J 7 bases; nucleotides not matched to a gene: 10. The germline CDR1 and CDR2 sequences are ENHRY and SYGVKD. The CDR3 DNA sequence: TGTGCCATCAGTGCCTCTCCCAGCGGGAGGGCGAACATTCAGTACTTC. Protein: CAISASPSGRANIQYF.

This chain joins TRBV30 and TRBJ2-1; 12 nucleotides match TRBD2. V lost 2 bases, J lost 7 bases, and 3 bases stayed unmatched. The germline V gene encodes CDR1 GTSNPN and CDR2 SVGIG (reference sequence). CDR3 length: 14 amino acids. The CDR3 DNA sequence: TGTGCCTGGAGTCTAGCGGGAGGGCCTAATGAGCAGTTCTTC. This gives the protein CAWSLAGGPNEQFF.